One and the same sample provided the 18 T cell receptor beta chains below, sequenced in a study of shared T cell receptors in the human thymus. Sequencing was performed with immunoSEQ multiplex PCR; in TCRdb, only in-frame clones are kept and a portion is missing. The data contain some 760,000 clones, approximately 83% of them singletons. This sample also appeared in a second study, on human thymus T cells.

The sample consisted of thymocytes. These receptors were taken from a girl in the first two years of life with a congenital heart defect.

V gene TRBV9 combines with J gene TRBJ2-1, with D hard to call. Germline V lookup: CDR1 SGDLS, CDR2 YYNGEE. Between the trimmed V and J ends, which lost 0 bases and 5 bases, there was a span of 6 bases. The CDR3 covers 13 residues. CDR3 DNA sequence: TGTGCCAGCAGCGTAGGCGTAGACAATGAGCAGTTCTTC. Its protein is CASSVGVDNEQFF.

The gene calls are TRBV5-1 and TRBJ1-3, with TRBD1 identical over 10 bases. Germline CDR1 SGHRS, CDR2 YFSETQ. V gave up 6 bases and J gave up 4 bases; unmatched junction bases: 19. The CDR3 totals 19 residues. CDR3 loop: CASKLTGTGAEVIGNTIYF. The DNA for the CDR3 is TGCGCCAGCAAACTCACCGGGACAGGGGCCGAGGTAATCGGAAACACCATATATTTT.

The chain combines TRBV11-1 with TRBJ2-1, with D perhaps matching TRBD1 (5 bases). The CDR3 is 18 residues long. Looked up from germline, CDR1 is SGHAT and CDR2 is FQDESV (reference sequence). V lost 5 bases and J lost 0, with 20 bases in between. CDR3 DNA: TGTGCCAGCAGCCAAACAATTAGGGGCACGAGCTCCTACAATGAGCAGTTCTTC. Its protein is CASSQTIRGTSSYNEQFF.

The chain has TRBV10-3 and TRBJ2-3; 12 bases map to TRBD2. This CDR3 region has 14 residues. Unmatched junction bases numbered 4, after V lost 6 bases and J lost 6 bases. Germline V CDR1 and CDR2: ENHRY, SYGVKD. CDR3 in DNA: TGTGCCATCAGGGCTAGCGGGAGGGGGGATACGCAGTATTTT. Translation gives CAIRASGRGDTQYF.

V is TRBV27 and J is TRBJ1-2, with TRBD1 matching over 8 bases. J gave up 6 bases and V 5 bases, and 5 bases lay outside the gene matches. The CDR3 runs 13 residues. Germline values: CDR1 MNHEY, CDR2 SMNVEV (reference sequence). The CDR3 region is CASSPTGADGYTF. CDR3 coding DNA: TGTGCCAGCAGTCCGACAGGGGCCGATGGCTACACCTTC.

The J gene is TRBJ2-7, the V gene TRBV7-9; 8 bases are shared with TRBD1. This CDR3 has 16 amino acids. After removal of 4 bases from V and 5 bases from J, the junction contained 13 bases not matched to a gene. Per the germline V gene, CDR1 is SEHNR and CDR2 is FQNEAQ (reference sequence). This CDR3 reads CASSSRSRQGSHEQYF. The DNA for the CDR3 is TGTGCCAGCAGCTCCCGGAGCAGACAGGGGTCCCACGAGCAGTACTTC.

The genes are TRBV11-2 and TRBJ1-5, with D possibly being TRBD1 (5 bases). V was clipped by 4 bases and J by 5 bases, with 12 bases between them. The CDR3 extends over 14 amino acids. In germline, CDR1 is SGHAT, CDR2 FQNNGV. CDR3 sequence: CASSWGVPHQPQHF. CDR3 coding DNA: TGTGCCAGCAGCTGGGGGGTCCCGCATCAGCCCCAGCATTTT.

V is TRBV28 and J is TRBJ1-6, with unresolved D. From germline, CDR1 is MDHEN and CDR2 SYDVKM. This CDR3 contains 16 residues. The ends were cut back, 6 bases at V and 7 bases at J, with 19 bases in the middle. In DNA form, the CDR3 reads TGTGCCAGCAGCAAGTCGACCAGGCGGGGAAATTCACCCCTCCACTTT. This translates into CASSKSTRRGNSPLHF.

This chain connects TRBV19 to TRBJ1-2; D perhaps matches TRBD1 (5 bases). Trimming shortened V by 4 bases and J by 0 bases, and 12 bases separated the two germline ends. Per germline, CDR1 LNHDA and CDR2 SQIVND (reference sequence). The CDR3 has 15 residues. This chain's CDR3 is CASSKGHQANYGYTF. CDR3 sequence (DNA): TGTGCCAGTAGTAAAGGACACCAAGCTAACTATGGCTACACCTTC.

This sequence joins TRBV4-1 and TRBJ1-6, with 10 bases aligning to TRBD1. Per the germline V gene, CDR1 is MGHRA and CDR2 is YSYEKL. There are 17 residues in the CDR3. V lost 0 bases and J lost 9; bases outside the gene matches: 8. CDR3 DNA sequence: TGCGCCAGCAGCCAAGATAGCCGGGACAGGGGTACTTCACCCCTCCACTTT. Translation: CASSQDSRDRGTSPLHF.

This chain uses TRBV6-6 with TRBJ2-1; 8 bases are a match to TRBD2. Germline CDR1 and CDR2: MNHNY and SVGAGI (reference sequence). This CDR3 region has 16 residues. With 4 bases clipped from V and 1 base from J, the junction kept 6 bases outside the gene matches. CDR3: CASSSAGVISYNEQFF. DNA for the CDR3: TGTGCCAGCAGTTCAGCGGGGGTGATATCCTACAATGAGCAGTTCTTC.

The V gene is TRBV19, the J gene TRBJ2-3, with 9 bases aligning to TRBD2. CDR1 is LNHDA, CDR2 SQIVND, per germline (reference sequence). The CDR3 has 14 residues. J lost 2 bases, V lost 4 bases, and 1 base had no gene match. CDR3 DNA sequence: TGTGCCAGTAGTACTAGCGGGATCACAGATACGCAGTATTTT. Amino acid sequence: CASSTSGITDTQYF.

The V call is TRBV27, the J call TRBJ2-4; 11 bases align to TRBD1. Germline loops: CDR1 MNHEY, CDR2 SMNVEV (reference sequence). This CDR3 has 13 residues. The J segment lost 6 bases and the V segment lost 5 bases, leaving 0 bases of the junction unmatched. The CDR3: CASSGQGANIQYF. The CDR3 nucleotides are TGTGCCAGCAGTGGACAGGGGGCAAACATTCAGTACTTC.

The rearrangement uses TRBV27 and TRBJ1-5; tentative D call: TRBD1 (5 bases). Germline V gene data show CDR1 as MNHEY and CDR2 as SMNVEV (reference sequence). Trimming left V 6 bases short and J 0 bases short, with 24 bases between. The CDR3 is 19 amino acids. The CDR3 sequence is CASSPRGIPPVCSNQPQHF. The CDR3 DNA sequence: TGTGCCAGCAGCCCCCGGGGGATCCCCCCGGTATGTAGCAATCAGCCCCAGCATTTT.

For the CDR3, the DNA is TGCGCCAGCAGCTACGGACAGGGGGGCACAGATACGCAGTATTTT. Its protein is CASSYGQGGTDTQYF. The V and J genes are TRBV5-1 and TRBJ2-3, with 10 nucleotides matching TRBD1. The CDR3 sequence is 15 residues long. In germline, CDR1 is SGHRS, CDR2 YFSETQ. Unmatched junction bases numbered 2, after V lost 3 bases and J lost 1 base.

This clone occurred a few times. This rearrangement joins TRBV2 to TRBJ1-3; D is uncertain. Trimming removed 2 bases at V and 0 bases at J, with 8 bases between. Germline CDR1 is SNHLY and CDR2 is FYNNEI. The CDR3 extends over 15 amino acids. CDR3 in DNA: TGTGCCAGCAGTGAAATCGGGTTCTCTGGAAACACCATATATTTT. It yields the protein CASSEIGFSGNTIYF. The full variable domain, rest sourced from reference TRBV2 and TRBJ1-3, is EPEVTQTPSHQVTQMGQEVILRCVPISNHLYFYWYRQILGQKVEFLVSFYNNEISEKSEIFDDQFSVERPDGSNFTLKIRSTKLEDSAMYFCASSEIGFSGNTIYFGEGSWLTVV.

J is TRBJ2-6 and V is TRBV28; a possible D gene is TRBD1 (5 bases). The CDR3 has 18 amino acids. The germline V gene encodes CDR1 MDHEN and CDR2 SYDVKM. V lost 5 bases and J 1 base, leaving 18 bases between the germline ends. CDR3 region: CASSEDGPGKSGANVLTF. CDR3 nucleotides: TGTGCCAGCAGTGAAGATGGTCCAGGGAAGTCTGGGGCCAACGTCCTGACTTTC.

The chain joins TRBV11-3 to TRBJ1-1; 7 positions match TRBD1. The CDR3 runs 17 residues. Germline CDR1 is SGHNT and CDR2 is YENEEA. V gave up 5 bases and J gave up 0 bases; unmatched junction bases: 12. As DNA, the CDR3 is TGTGCCAGCAGCGACCGACAGGGTGAGGATCTGAACACTGAAGCTTTCTTT. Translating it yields CASSDRQGEDLNTEAFF.